This record concerns one T cell receptor (beta chain) sequence. These data originate in a study of cytomegalovirus exposure and HLA in healthy donors. Germline-derived CDR1 and CDR2 are LNHDA and SQIVND (reference sequence). The CDR3 length is 16 residues. V gave up 1 base and J gave up 0 bases; unmatched junction bases: 3. The PCR was carried out with 60 Vbeta primers and 13 Jbeta primers. The repertoire was sequenced with immunoSEQ multiplex PCR; TCRdb's copy has only in-frame clones and lacks some. The sample consists of approximately 150,000 clones, 68% of them appearing once. The sequence was obtained from a man in his fifties in good health and CMV-seronegative. The chain combines TRBV19 with TRBJ2-4, with 7 bases matching TRBD1. Material: PBMCs. CDR3 sequence (DNA): TGTGCCAGTAGTATAGGGGACAGAGGAGCCAAAAACATTCAGTACTTC. The encoded protein is CASSIGDRGAKNIQYF.